The 31 T cell receptor beta chains reported below all come from one sample, sequenced in a study of blood T cell repertoires in COVID-19 (TCRdb year 2020). Library method: the immunoSEQ multiplex PCR assay. TCRdb retrieved this table from immuneACCESS and kept in-frame rearrangements only. Not all clones are present; in checked studies, unresolved V genes account for under half, and no reason is known for the remainder. The sample includes roughly 360,000 clones, with around nine tenths observed a single time. Jointly, the top ten make up more than 0.9% of the sample. Specimen: PBMCs or T cells enriched from blood (not recorded which). The receptors originated from a woman aged 25 to 39 with acute COVID-19.

The chain joins TRBV9 to TRBJ1-1; the match to TRBD1 covers 10 bases. Germline V lookup: CDR1 SGDLS, CDR2 YYNGEE. The CDR3 extends over 15 amino acids. V lost 4 bases and J lost 0; bases outside the gene matches: 3. CDR3 residues: CASSPGTGVNTEAFF. In DNA, the CDR3 is TGTGCCAGCAGCCCTGGGACAGGGGTGAACACTGAAGCTTTCTTT. The whole variable domain, remainder taken from reference TRBV9 and TRBJ1-1, is DSGVTQTPKHLITATGQRVTLRCSPRSGDLSVYWYQQSLDQGLQFLIQYYNGEERAKGNILERFSAQQFPDLHSELNLSSLELGDSALYFCASSPGTGVNTEAFFGQGTRLTVV.

The chain combines TRBV7-9 with TRBJ1-3; no firm D call. CDR3 length equals 14 residues. Germline CDR1 and CDR2: SEHNR and FQNEAQ (reference sequence). The V end was cut by 6 bases, the J end by 2 bases, with 11 bases between. The CDR3 DNA reads TGTGCCAGCAGTGACACTGCCGCTGGAAACACCATATATTTT. Translated, it gives CASSDTAAGNTIYF.

This clone was picked up one time. The CDR3 reads CASSLRGGETQYF. DNA of the CDR3: TGTGCCAGCAGCTTGCGGGGGGGAGAGACCCAGTACTTC. The V and J genes are TRBV12-3 or TRBV12-4 and TRBJ2-5; 9 bases are shared with TRBD2. After removal of 6 bases from V and 4 bases from J, the junction contained 3 bases not matched to a gene. CDR3 length: 13 residues.

This chain links TRBV7-2 with TRBJ1-5; D is possibly TRBD1 (5 bases). Trimming removed 0 bases from V and 2 bases from J, with 5 bases in between. Germline loops: CDR1 SGHTA, CDR2 FQGNSA. This CDR3 region has 14 residues. CDR3 DNA sequence: TGTGCCAGCAGCTTAGCAGGGGGCAATCAGCCCCAGCATTTT. Residues: CASSLAGGNQPQHF.

The chain is built from TRBV5-1 and TRBJ1-4; TRBD1 is a possible D gene (6 bases). The V gene's germline CDR1 is SGHRS and CDR2 YFSETQ. Trimming stripped 3 bases from V and 8 bases from J, with 17 bases between. The length of the CDR3 is 15 residues. This CDR3 is CASSSRDPGGEKLFF. The CDR3, as DNA: TGCGCCAGCAGCTCTCGAGACCCGGGGGGCGAAAAACTGTTTTTT.

The chain joins TRBV7-2 to TRBJ1-5; D is unresolved. V was clipped by 1 base and J by 6 bases, with 7 bases between them. The length of the CDR3 is 13 residues. Germline V lookup: CDR1 SGHTA, CDR2 FQGNSA. The CDR3 protein is CASSLDFGQPQHF. In DNA form, the CDR3 reads TGTGCCAGCAGCTTAGACTTCGGTCAGCCCCAGCATTTT.

The chain combines TRBV15 with TRBJ2-7; possible D gene TRBD2, 6 bases. V shed 0 bases and J shed 4 bases, with 10 bases lying between them. Looked up from germline, CDR1 is LNHNV and CDR2 is YYDKDF (reference sequence). The CDR3 is 14 amino acids. This CDR3 is CATSRDRDLYEQYF. The CDR3 bases are TGTGCCACCAGCAGAGACCGGGACTTATACGAGCAGTACTTC.

The chain recombines TRBV9 with TRBJ1-5, with D uncertain. Germline-derived CDR1 and CDR2 are SGDLS and YYNGEE. The germline V and J ends were trimmed by 0 bases and 0 bases, with 10 bases remaining between them. The CDR3 has 16 residues. The DNA of the CDR3 is TGTGCCAGCAGCGTAGGGGAGCCCTTTAGCAATCAGCCCCAGCATTTT. Its translation is CASSVGEPFSNQPQHF. Full variable domain (rest looked up from reference TRBV9 and TRBJ1-5): DSGVTQTPKHLITATGQRVTLRCSPRSGDLSVYWYQQSLDQGLQFLIQYYNGEERAKGNILERFSAQQFPDLHSELNLSSLELGDSALYFCASSVGEPFSNQPQHFGDGTRLSIL.

The V gene is TRBV5-1, the J gene TRBJ1-6; TRBD1 is a possible D gene (5 bases). CDR3 size: 18 residues. Looked up from germline, CDR1 is SGHRS and CDR2 is YFSETQ. Deletions cut 0 bases from V and 3 bases from J, with 16 bases between. The CDR3 reads CASSLEGLGRDYNSPLHF. In DNA form, the CDR3 reads TGCGCCAGCAGCTTGGAAGGGCTGGGCAGGGACTATAATTCACCCCTCCACTTT.

The chain uses TRBV29-1 and TRBJ2-3, with TRBD2 matching 10 bases. The V segment lost 4 bases and the J segment 5 bases; nucleotides outside the gene matches: 9. The CDR3 is 15 residues long. Germline CDR1 reads SQVTM; CDR2 reads ANQGSEA. CDR3 residues: CSVGLAGRLRDTQYF. The CDR3 DNA reads as TGCAGCGTTGGACTAGCGGGTAGGCTCCGAGATACGCAGTATTTT.

This clone was detected once. The genes are TRBV5-1 and TRBJ2-3, with a weak D call TRBD2 (5 bases). The CDR3 is 14 residues long. Germline values: CDR1 SGHRS, CDR2 YFSETQ. The V end lost 7 bases, the J end lost 0 bases, and 12 bases lay between the germline ends. In DNA form, the CDR3 reads TGCGCCAGCTATAGCAGCGGTAGCACAGATACGCAGTATTTT. Its protein product is CASYSSGSTDTQYF.

This chain joins TRBV7-3 and TRBJ2-1, with TRBD2 matching over 7 bases. The germline gives CDR1 SGHTA, CDR2 FQGTGA. V shed 5 bases, J shed 9 bases, and the junction held 7 bases outside the gene matches. There are 13 residues in the CDR3. DNA of the CDR3: TGTGCCAGCAGCCCCCTTCTAGCGGCTGAGCAGTTCTTC. Translation: CASSPLLAAEQFF. Full variable domain (remainder filled in from reference TRBV7-3 and TRBJ2-1): GAGVSQTPSNKVTEKGKYVELRCDPISGHTALYWYRQSLGQGPEFLIYFQGTGAADDSGLPNDRFFAVRPEGSVSTLKIQRTERGDSAVYLCASSPLLAAEQFFGPGTRLTVL.

This chain joins TRBV24-1 and TRBJ2-7, with 7 positions matching TRBD1. Per germline, CDR1 KGHDR and CDR2 SFDVKD. CDR3 length: 14 amino acids. V lost 2 bases, J lost 3 bases, and 3 bases stayed unmatched. This CDR3 reads CATSDSAGGYEQYF. DNA of the CDR3: TGTGCCACCAGTGATTCTGCAGGGGGCTACGAGCAGTACTTC.

The DNA of the CDR3 is TGTGCCAGTAGCCCAACAGCTAACTATGGCTACACCTTC. Its protein is CASSPTANYGYTF. This sequence joins TRBV19 and TRBJ1-2; D unresolved. Deletions cut 6 bases from V and 0 bases from J, with 8 bases between. Per the germline V gene, CDR1 is LNHDA and CDR2 is SQIVND (reference sequence). The CDR3 is 13 residues long.

This chain joins TRBV5-6 and TRBJ2-7, with D possibly being TRBD1 (6 bases). The CDR3 has 16 amino acids. CDR1 and CDR2 from the germline V gene are SGHDT and YYEEEE. Trimming removed 3 bases from V and 2 bases from J, with 18 bases in between. The chain's CDR3 is CASSSFDRSYPYEQYF. CDR3 DNA sequence: TGTGCCAGCAGCTCGTTCGACAGGTCGTATCCCTACGAGCAGTACTTC.

The J gene is TRBJ2-6, the V gene TRBV5-1; D call uncertain. The CDR3 contains 16 residues. Trimming left V 0 bases short and J 4 bases short, with 11 bases between. Germline V lookup: CDR1 SGHRS, CDR2 YFSETQ. CDR3 in DNA: TGCGCCAGCAGCTTGGCCGACACGTTGGGGGCCAACGTCCTGACTTTC. Translation gives CASSLADTLGANVLTF.

The chain uses TRBV18 and TRBJ2-6; possible D gene TRBD1, 5 bases. Trimming took off 6 bases at V and 0 bases at J, with 12 bases between the two ends. In germline, CDR1 is KGHSH, CDR2 LQKENI. The CDR3 is 16 amino acids. The CDR3 sequence is CASSRTRASGANVLTF. CDR3 coding DNA: TGTGCCAGCTCCCGGACCAGGGCCTCTGGGGCCAACGTCCTGACTTTC. Combining the CDR3 with reference TRBV18 and TRBJ2-6 gives the whole variable domain NAGVMQNPRHLVRRRGQEARLRCSPMKGHSHVYWYRQLPEEGLKFMVYLQKENIIDESGMPKERFSAEFPKEGPSILRIQQVVRGDSAAYFCASSRTRASGANVLTFGAGSRLTVL.

The V gene is TRBV5-6, the J gene TRBJ1-2; 7 nucleotides align to TRBD1. Germline V CDR1 and CDR2: SGHDT, YYEEEE. V lost 0 bases to trimming and J lost 7 bases; unmatched junction nucleotides: 15. The CDR3 extends over 17 amino acids. The CDR3 DNA follows: TGTGCCAGCAGCTTGGTAGCCGGGACAGCCCAGGGCGGTGGCTACACCTTC. It encodes CASSLVAGTAQGGGYTF.

This clone was detected only a few times. The chain joins TRBV5-3 to TRBJ1-1; the D is unclear. TRBV5-3 is identified as an open reading frame with a role that is uncertain. This CDR3 contains 12 residues. V was shortened by 4 bases and J by 1 base, with 5 bases between the two germline ends. The CDR3 here is CARSQKNTEAFF. The DNA of the CDR3 is TGTGCCAGAAGCCAGAAGAACACTGAAGCTTTCTTT.

This rearrangement joins TRBV9 to TRBJ2-3; possibly TRBD2 for D (6 bases). This CDR3 is 19 amino acids long. Trimming removed 4 bases at V and 0 bases at J, with 24 bases between. The germline V gene has CDR1 SGDLS and CDR2 YYNGEE. The DNA of the CDR3 is TGTGCCAGCAGCCAACAATACTATCCAACTAGCAGCAGCACAGATACGCAGTATTTT. Translating gives CASSQQYYPTSSSTDTQYF.

The chain joins TRBV7-9 to TRBJ1-1; 8 bases line up with TRBD1. V shed 3 bases and J 2 bases; nucleotides not matched to a gene: 2. CDR1 and CDR2 (germline): SEHNR, FQNEAQ (reference sequence). The CDR3 runs to 14 residues. The CDR3, as DNA: TGTGCCAGCAGCTTCGGACAGGGTAACACTGAAGCTTTCTTT. Residues: CASSFGQGNTEAFF.

The chain combines TRBV13 with TRBJ1-2, with 7 nucleotides matching TRBD1. CDR3 length: 15 amino acids. Germline CDR1 is PRHDT and CDR2 is FYEKMQ (reference sequence). V shed 4 bases, J shed 4 bases, and the junction held 9 bases outside the gene matches. The CDR3 loop reads CASSSQGQGFYGYTF. DNA of the CDR3: TGTGCCAGCAGCTCACAGGGGCAGGGCTTCTATGGCTACACCTTC.

This chain links TRBV24-1 with TRBJ1-4; possible D gene TRBD1, 5 bases. V lost 4 bases to trimming and J lost 0 bases, with 14 bases between them. The CDR3 consists of 17 residues. Looked up from germline, CDR1 is KGHDR and CDR2 is SFDVKD. For the CDR3, the DNA is TGTGCCACCAGTGACCCGGGGGACGGAGCAACTAATGAAAAACTGTTTTTT. It is translated as CATSDPGDGATNEKLFF.

The chain combines TRBV20-1 with TRBJ2-3; D unclear. V lost 1 base, J lost 9 bases, and 8 bases lay in between. This CDR3 comprises 11 residues. Germline V CDR1 and CDR2: DFQATT, SNEGSKA (reference sequence). In DNA form, the CDR3 reads TGCAGTGCTAGAGGGCTAGGAACGCAGTATTTT. Protein: CSARGLGTQYF.

The chain employs TRBV7-8 and TRBJ1-5, with 9 bases fitting TRBD1. The CDR3 covers 16 residues. V was pared by 4 bases and J by 2 bases, with 6 bases of the junction left unmatched. Germline CDR1 reads SGHVS; CDR2 reads FQNEAQ. The CDR3 here is CASSSPGTGRNQPQHF. Here the CDR3 DNA reads TGTGCCAGCAGCTCACCCGGGACAGGGCGCAATCAGCCCCAGCATTTT.

This chain joins TRBV5-5 and TRBJ2-3; 10 bases line up with TRBD2. Germline CDR1 SGHKS, CDR2 YYEKEE (reference sequence). This CDR3 has 14 residues. The J segment lost 6 bases and the V segment lost 3 bases, leaving 4 bases of the junction unmatched. The CDR3, as DNA: TGTGCCAGCAGCTCCCAGACTAGCGGGGATACGCAGTATTTT. Translating it yields CASSSQTSGDTQYF.

This clone was observed a single time. This chain connects TRBV14 to TRBJ2-5; D may be TRBD1 (6 bases). CDR1 and CDR2 (germline): SGHDN, FVKESK. CDR3 size: 15 residues. Trimming shortened V by 0 bases and J by 3 bases, and 11 bases separated the two germline ends. CDR3 amino acids: CASSQDRGQKETQYF. The CDR3 DNA is TGTGCCAGCAGCCAAGATCGCGGACAGAAAGAGACCCAGTACTTC.

This clone was seen a single time. The rearrangement joins TRBV27 to TRBJ2-1, with D possibly being TRBD1 (6 bases). V lost 5 bases and J 5 bases, leaving 7 bases between the germline ends. Germline lookup yields CDR1 MNHEY and CDR2 SMNVEV (reference sequence). This CDR3 is built from 12 residues. CDR3: CASSGTHNEQFF. The CDR3 coding sequence is TGTGCCAGCAGTGGGACACACAATGAGCAGTTCTTC.

This clone has only a few counts. V is TRBV5-1 and J is TRBJ2-3; TRBD1 matches 9 bases. With 0 bases clipped from V and 2 bases from J, the junction kept 10 bases outside the gene matches. This CDR3 comprises 18 residues. The germline CDR1 and CDR2 sequences are SGHRS and YFSETQ. CDR3 sequence: CASSLADRGPRFTDTQYF. The CDR3, as DNA: TGCGCCAGCAGCTTGGCGGACAGGGGACCAAGATTCACAGATACGCAGTATTTT.

The chain combines TRBV7-2 with TRBJ2-3, with TRBD2 identical over 7 bases. V was pared by 7 bases and J by 2 bases, with 12 bases of the junction left unmatched. This CDR3 has 16 residues. Germline V gene sequence: CDR1 SGHTA, CDR2 FQGNSA. DNA for the CDR3: TGTGCCAGCACAATTACAACGGGGGGTCTCACAGATACGCAGTATTTT. Its protein product is CASTITTGGLTDTQYF.

The chain couples TRBV2 to TRBJ2-3, with 7 bases aligning to TRBD2. Germline CDR1 and CDR2: SNHLY and FYNNEI. J lost 1 base, V lost 8 bases, and 3 bases had no gene match. The length of the CDR3 is 13 residues. In DNA, the CDR3 is TGTGCCAGCTTCCGGGGGGGCACAGATACGCAGTATTTT. This sequence encodes CASFRGGTDTQYF.